This record covers a single TCR beta chain. This entry is derived from a study of blood T cell repertoires in COVID-19. Study details: Spain, Italy and the United States supplied samples that represented acute and convalescent COVID-19.

The method was immunoSEQ multiplex PCR; TCRdb's version includes in-frame clones alone and lacks a portion of them. The sample has 100,000 or so clones, over 75% seen once; the top ten hold more than 10%. This CDR3 contains 15 residues. Germline V lookup: CDR1 MNHEY, CDR2 SVGAGI. Trimming cost V 6 bases and J 0 bases, with 13 bases left between them. This sequence originates from a human donor in a cohort sampled during active COVID-19. Sample: peripheral blood. This chain links TRBV6-5 with TRBJ2-3; possible D gene TRBD1, 6 bases. CDR3 DNA: TGTGCCAGCAGAAAACAGGGCCCCAGCACAGATACGCAGTATTTT. It specifies CASRKQGPSTDTQYF.